This entry features one T cell receptor beta chain sequence. There is no known antigen for this receptor. No quality values exist for individual bases; no much larger clone is one base distant. This entry is derived from a study of cytomegalovirus exposure and HLA in healthy donors (TCRdb year 2017). Regarding the research as a whole: An earlier analysis of 587 of the donors reported 276 Gb of sequence data and more than 90 million unique TCR beta sequences from about 200 million T cells. The study used immunosequencing to profile the T cell repertoires of approximately 650 subjects and linked those repertoires to cytomegalovirus serostatus. To study patterns of TCR occurrence, a later analysis re-analyzed previously published TCR beta repertoires from 600 to 750 donors and added high-resolution HLA genotyping. The number of typed donors differed by locus: about 620-630 for A, B, C, DRB1 and DQB1; 500 to 550 for DQA1; 606 for DPA1; and some 450 for DPB1. Around 320 gigabases of sequencing data and some 85 million unique TCR sequences were included in an early release covering around 600 HLA-typed donors. Along with the roughly 670-subject first cohort, a separate validation cohort of some 130 different subjects was used. Donor age, sex, ethnicity and CMV serostatus were collected together with the repertoire data. Because of strong linkage in the cohort, four to six DR-DQ haplotypes were treated as single units for association and clustering. The genetic ancestry cluster associated with self-reported Caucasian donors included around 76% of the 398 genotyped donors. Among about 410 genotyped donors of the cohort, an average of about 220,000 unique TCR beta nucleotide sequences was sequenced per donor, of which 15% to 20% were non-productive. In the later analysis, no new phenotypic data were used to find candidate immune exposures; instead, reliance was placed on TCR beta sequences and their occurrence across donors. Every repertoire in the discovery cohort had been generated on one and the same sequencing platform. The study combined high-throughput TCR immunosequencing, statistical association of individual TCRs with disease status, and machine learning to predict cytomegalovirus infection status. In a later genetic analysis, genome-wide SNP genotypes for about three fifths of the roughly 670 donors were used, and that subset was treated as a discovery cohort. The study was designed to test whether signatures of past pathogen exposure could be identified by cataloging public T cell receptors. Class I and class II HLA loci were covered by the typing at four-digit resolution. An earlier analysis of 500 to 650 of the donors applied high-throughput TCR beta sequencing to assess whether each TCR beta V gene segment acted as functional or pseudogenic.

Results and caveats for the whole study, not just this receptor: Compared with equally common non-associated chains, HLA-associated TCR beta chains in a later analysis were more clonally expanded and had lower generation probabilities. A cluster of highly shared sequence variants was judged likely to represent a technical artifact of the sequencing pipeline. When HLA alleles, especially DR and DQ, strongly co-occurred, TCR associations were difficult to assign to individual alleles. Because HLA typing was missing for some donors at each locus, association tests included only the typed subset. Roughly uniform sequencing depth across donors was assumed in presence/absence analyses, although this assumption may not hold. In an earlier analysis of approximately 590 of the donors, most TCR beta V segments appeared in productive rearrangements about 90% or about 30% of the time, broadly matching IMGT annotations. A later analysis found that TCR association rates varied across HLA loci, with DRB1 alleles showing the most associated TCRs and HLA-C alleles the fewest. Some IMGT-functional V segments, including TRBV6-2 and TRBV6-3, could not be distinguished by the 87-base-pair reads and were therefore excluded. The authors suggested that the approach could potentially be extended to other disease states and immunological phenotypes. Linkage disequilibrium might explain the correlated functional status among segregating V segments, but an unknown experimental factor could not be excluded. A few of the identified cytomegalovirus-associated TCR beta chains were confirmed in vitro to be specific for cytomegalovirus antigens. In a later analysis, 16,951 TCR beta sequences were associated with specific HLA alleles at a false discovery rate of 0.05. Most TCR sequences were seen in very few donors, while some public TCRs were found in many individuals. According to a later analysis, most CMV-associated TCR beta chains appeared to be HLA-restricted, and the HLA associations seemed to be driven largely by CMV exposure. A further reported finding was that TCR beta sequences accurately predicted the HLA-A and HLA-B alleles for most subjects in the first cohort. In a later analysis, several top co-occurrence clusters were reported to appear linked to parvovirus B19, influenza, CMV and Epstein-Barr virus. Around 16 rarely observed V segments, including chromosome 9 orphons, were excluded from the earlier analysis of several hundred of the donors because counts were too low. The classifier was reported to diagnose cytomegalovirus status with high specificity and sensitivity in both the original cohort and the validation cohort. The only immune exposure information available for the cohort was CMV serostatus. An association between a missense DCLRE1C variant and V-gene and J-gene trimming of TCR beta chains was found in a later genetic analysis and replicated in an independent cohort. The cohort was sequenced for TCR beta chains only, and without alpha or paired-chain data the features that could be detected were limited. A total of fewer than 200 TCR beta chains were listed by the study as associated with cytomegalovirus. Compared with the roughly 670-donor mean, donors in an Asian-associated ancestry cluster had fewer N-insertions in productive TCRs, according to a later genetic analysis.

The germline V gene (reference sequence) specifies LNHDA as CDR1 and SQIVND as CDR2. V is clipped by 2 bases and J by 0 bases, and the sequence between their germline boundaries is 8 bases long. The CDR3 covers 15 residues, taking in both the cysteine and the phenylalanine. The kept DNA is CDR3 alone, 45 bases in frame from the first base. The cohort was made up of about 610 healthy bone marrow donors. At the time of sampling, every cohort member was nominally healthy, though immune exposures that went unrecorded were likely present. The donor was CMV seronegative and belonged to the group of 352 seronegative cohort members. A peripheral blood sample was provided by each donor, and peripheral blood mononuclear cells were used for TCR beta sequencing. Genomic DNA was extracted from the blood cell samples with the Qiagen DNeasy Blood Extraction Kit. The receptor library was made with the immunoSEQ multiplex PCR assay. For the multiplex PCR, a mixture combining 60 forward primers for TCR Vbeta segments and 13 reverse primers for TCR Jbeta segments was used. Amplification of the CDR3 region of rearranged TCR beta genes was performed with a multiplex PCR assay on genomic DNA. On the Illumina HiSeq System, the amplified TCR beta libraries were sequenced as 87-base-pair reads. As for how the authors treated the data: Across the 700 or so repertoires, a later analysis counted some 80 million unique TCR beta chains, 9.5 million to 12 million of which were shared by at least two donors. Raw reads were error-corrected and collapsed into unique sequences by a nearest-neighbor algorithm in which closely related sequences were merged to remove PCR and sequencing errors. Alignment of CDR3 sequences to IMGT reference sequences was used to assign V, D and J gene segments. For a sequence to be retained, a match of at least six nucleotides was required to both a V gene segment and a J gene segment. Rearrangements were called productive when the CDR3 lacked stop codons and stayed in frame with V and J; all others were non-productive. CDR3 was defined by IMGT convention, running from the second conserved V-encoded cysteine to the conserved J-encoded phenylalanine. Sequences without an unambiguous match to a single V gene segment were excluded from the earlier analysis of a few hundred of the donors. An earlier analysis of a few hundred of the donors classified V segments as functional when productive rearrangements were above 56.7% and as segregating when the standard deviation between donors was above 5%. A statistical classification framework was developed to diagnose cytomegalovirus status using the catalog of TCR beta chain sequences. In a later analysis, V and J genes were assigned by comparing TCR nucleotide sequences against IMGT/GENE-DB human TR gene sequences. In a later analysis, CDR3 sequences and most-parsimonious VDJ recombination scenarios were assigned using the TCRdist pipeline. In a later analysis, each TCR beta chain was defined by its CDR3 amino acid sequence together with its V-gene family, and reads lacking a unique V-gene family were excluded. As a way to deal with suspected cross-contamination and a sequencing artifact, a later analysis dropped under 600 nucleotide sequences that were highly shared and had low generation probability. In a later analysis, a clonal expansion index for each public chain was calculated from normalized within-repertoire ranks of inferred template counts. Generation probabilities in a later analysis came from a VDJ recombination model fitted to out-of-frame rearrangements, and those results were checked against IGoR. In a later analysis, TCR-TCR, TCR-HLA and TCR-CMV co-occurrence was scored with hypergeometric tests, and a repertoire-size bias correction was applied to TCR pairs. False discovery rates were estimated in a later analysis by permuting HLA or CMV assignments 20 times. In a later analysis, co-occurring TCRs were grouped using DBSCAN, and TCRdist sequence similarity was added for clustering within HLA-allele-positive subsets. For co-occurrence clustering, repertoires with fewer than 30,000 or more than 120,000 public chains were excluded, along with five repertoires with anomalous nucleotide sharing. This immuneACCESS table, as held by TCRdb, lists in-frame sequences with V and J called but not all clones. Of the missing ones, under half trace to an unresolved V gene in checked studies; the others have no known cause. V and J calls and clone size are those listed in that table; D and trimming were worked out from the DNA. Within this sample are over 95,000 clones, with roughly 80% of them counted one time only. The ten largest clones take up roughly 3% of the sample.

The chain is assembled from TRBV19 and TRBJ1-3, with the D gene not confidently named. Sequencing input: PBMCs. The source is a man between 40 and 49 years old in good health and CMV-seronegative. The bases read TGTGCCAGTAGTATAACAGCATCCTCTGGAAACACCATATATTTT. It codes for CASSITASSGNTIYF. The CDR3, completed at both ends by the reference TRBV19 and TRBJ1-3 genes, gives the full variable domain DGGITQSPKYLFRKEGQNVTLSCEQNLNHDAMYWYRQDPGQGLRLIYYSQIVNDFQKGDIAEGYSVSREKKESFPLTVTSAQKNPTAFYLCASSITASSGNTIYFGEGSWLTVV.